Shown below are 6 T cell receptor beta chains from a single sample sequenced in a study of blood T cell repertoires in COVID-19. TCRdb's table, derived via immunoSEQ multiplex PCR, lists solely in-frame clones and lacks some. The sample records some 200,000 clones, 88% being singletons. Sequenced: peripheral blood. The receptors here all came from a man aged 65-85 years with acute or convalescent COVID-19.

With respect to this clone: At the DNA level, this CDR3 is encoded by other sequences in the same sample as well. CDR3 protein: CATSRDRGTYEQYF. CDR3 coding DNA: TGTGCCACCAGCAGAGACAGGGGGACGTACGAGCAGTACTTC. The V and J genes are TRBV15 and TRBJ2-7; 7 nucleotides match TRBD1. The CDR3 extends over 14 amino acids. The junction had 3 bases not matched to a gene; V was cut back by 0 bases and J by 4 bases. CDR1 LNHNV and CDR2 YYDKDF come from the germline V gene (reference sequence). The whole variable domain, remainder taken from reference TRBV15 and TRBJ2-7, is DAMVIQNPRYQVTQFGKPVTLSCSQTLNHNVMYWYQQKSSQAPKLLFHYYDKDFNNEADTPDNFQSRRPNTSFCFLDIRSPGLGDTAMYLCATSRDRGTYEQYFGPGTRLTVT.

This clone occurred once. This chain connects TRBV27 to TRBJ1-5, with 9 positions matching TRBD1. The germline V gene encodes CDR1 MNHEY and CDR2 SMNVEV (reference sequence). The ends lost 4 bases at V and 0 bases at J; junction bases unmatched: 4. This CDR3 has 16 residues. The CDR3 DNA follows: TGTGCCAGCAGTTCGGGACAGGGATATAGCAATCAGCCCCAGCATTTT. Translating gives CASSSGQGYSNQPQHF.

The V gene is TRBV11-2, the J gene TRBJ2-7; TRBD2 agrees at 13 bases. Germline CDR1 is SGHAT and CDR2 is FQNNGV. J gave up 3 bases and V 5 bases, and 4 bases lay outside the gene matches. There are 15 residues in the CDR3. Written as DNA, the CDR3 is TGTGCCAGCAGCCAAAGGACTAGCGGGAGCTACGAGCAGTACTTC. Translating gives CASSQRTSGSYEQYF.

This clone showed up just once. The genes are TRBV14 and TRBJ2-2; TRBD2 aligns across 7 bases. Germline loops: CDR1 SGHDN, CDR2 FVKESK. The CDR3 loop spans 14 amino acids. Trimming cost V 4 bases and J 3 bases; bases outside gene matches: 2. As DNA, the CDR3 is TGTGCCAGCAGCCTAGCGGGCTACACCGGGGAGCTGTTTTTT. Its protein is CASSLAGYTGELFF.

This chain links TRBV7-6 with TRBJ2-1; 10 bases map to TRBD2. The CDR3 is made up of 15 amino acids. Germline V lookup: CDR1 SGHVS, CDR2 FNYEAQ. Germline trimming cut 1 base from V and 7 bases from J; bases unmatched to any gene: 4. The CDR3 protein is CASSLDPAGGNEQFF. Written as DNA, the CDR3 is TGTGCCAGCAGCTTAGATCCAGCGGGAGGGAATGAGCAGTTCTTC.

The gene calls are TRBV4-1 and TRBJ2-5; no firm D call. The CDR3 loop spans 13 amino acids. V lost 1 base and J 4 bases, leaving 7 bases between the germline ends. Germline V gene data show CDR1 as MGHRA and CDR2 as YSYEKL. The CDR3 DNA reads as TGCGCCAGCAGCCAAGTTTCCAGAGAGACCCAGTACTTC. It codes for CASSQVSRETQYF.